This T cell receptor (beta chain) was sequenced for a study of T cell responses to AZD1222 COVID-19 vaccine. General study results and limits: Reportedly, nearly half the spike-specific TCRs target unmutated variant regions. Two AZD1222 doses significantly raised spike-specific TCR breadth and depth over controls. CD4 TCRs covered the whole spike, strongest at regions 160-218 and 743-854. Donors were chiefly white British, with a greater number of females, and clonal diversity was perhaps underestimated.

Looked up from germline, CDR1 is SNHLY and CDR2 is FYNNEI. Germline trimming cut 4 bases from V and 0 bases from J; bases unmatched to any gene: 8. The CDR3 runs 16 residues. Comment on this clone: Its target is unknown.

Only in-frame clones appear in the TCRdb table, and some are missing; sequencing was by immunoSEQ multiplex PCR. The sample yields about 160,000 clones, 75% to 95% seen once. The receptor comes from an adult in good health. The chain recombines TRBV2 with TRBJ1-1; 7 nucleotides align to TRBD1. This sample comprised peripheral blood, obtained on day 0 of AZD1222 vaccination. The CDR3 DNA reads TGTGCCAGCAGTGCGCCTAACGACAGGGTGAACACTGAAGCTTTCTTT. Translated, it gives CASSAPNDRVNTEAFF.